This TCR beta chain was obtained from a study of identical twins. General observations from the study: Monozygotic twins shared more out-of-frame TCR alpha than recombination models predicted. Out-of-frame alpha sequences shared by twins showed excess low generation probability. There were fewer insertions in abundant cord blood beta clonotypes, but memory repertoires showed no such pattern. Among beta out-of-frame sequences, excess sharing between twins appeared weaker.

TCRdb independently ran MiXCR on the 5' RACE reads; one entry per CDR3 protein. In the table there are some 1,700,000 distinct CDR3 sequences, under 35% of which are singletons. A note on this clonotype: The target antigen is unknown.

Germline V lookup: CDR1 MDHEN, CDR2 SYDVKM. J was trimmed by 8 bases and V by 5 bases; bases with no gene match: 4. This CDR3 has 14 residues. The chain uses TRBV28 and TRBJ2-4; 12 nucleotides line up with TRBD1. Sequencing used cord blood. The source of this sequence is a newborn girl in good health. The CDR3, as DNA: TGTGCCAGCAGTCGGGACAGGGGGCCTGACATTCAGTACTTC. Translating it yields CASSRDRGPDIQYF.